This TCR beta chain was captured by sequencing in a study of spatial heterogeneity in lung cancer. Study findings and constraints: Tumor TCRs that were ubiquitous and expanded showed up in blood more at resection than follow-up.

This clonotype was detected many times. Its matching antigen is unknown. Per the germline V gene, CDR1 is LGHNA and CDR2 is YNFKEQ. The V end was cut by 1 base, the J end by 5 bases, with 18 bases between. The CDR3 loop spans 16 amino acids. Time point described: sample taken at primary tumor resection. In each case, whole RNA from tumor, nontumor lung or frozen PBMC was sequenced unsorted. TCRdb reprocessed the 5' RACE reads via MiXCR and lists one record per CDR3 protein. This sample has some 21,000 distinct CDR3 sequences; around 4.6% occur once, and the top ten carry 7.4%. The chain recombines TRBV4-2 with TRBJ2-7; a weak D match, TRBD2 (7 bases). The sample consisted of PBMCs, taken at surgery. This clonotype was obtained from a male donor with early-stage non-small cell lung cancer. The CDR3, as DNA: TGTGCCAGCAGCCAAGGAGAAGGGGGGGGCCACAACGAGCAGTACTTC. This translates into CASSQGEGGGHNEQYF.